This passage covers 21 T cell receptor beta chains from one sample sequenced in a study of blood T cell repertoires in COVID-19. Profiling relied on immunoSEQ multiplex PCR, and the TCRdb table lists in-frame clones only, not all of them. The top ten clones hold 6% to 6.5% of a sample with about 250,000 clones, around 89% of them seen once. Material: peripheral blood. These receptors were obtained from a woman in her thirties with COVID-19, enrolled during active disease.

This chain joins TRBV7-9 and TRBJ1-3; D gene ambiguous. Germline CDR1 and CDR2: SEHNR and FQNEAQ (reference sequence). With 6 bases removed from V and 1 base from J, the gap between germline ends came to 22 bases. This CDR3 comprises 18 residues. The CDR3 DNA reads as TGTGCCAGCAGTTCCCCCCGGTCCTTGCAATTATCTGGAAACACCATATATTTT. Its translation is CASSSPRSLQLSGNTIYF.

V and J are TRBV27 and TRBJ2-2; D not resolved. V was shortened by 3 bases and J by 4 bases, with 6 bases between the two germline ends. CDR3 length: 13 residues. Per germline, CDR1 MNHEY and CDR2 SMNVEV (reference sequence). Here the CDR3 DNA reads TGTGCCAGCAGTTTTGGGCGCACCGGGGAGCTGTTTTTT. Protein sequence: CASSFGRTGELFF.

The chain employs TRBV3-1 (or the pseudogene TRBV3-2) and TRBJ2-5; D is ambiguous. CDR1 and CDR2 from the germline V gene are LGHDT and YNNKEL (reference sequence). The CDR3 sequence is 12 residues long. Trimming cost V 3 bases and J 5 bases, with 7 bases left between them. CDR3 in amino acids: CASSHTRETQYF. Here the CDR3 DNA reads TGTGCCAGCAGCCATACTCGGGAGACCCAGTACTTC.

The V and J genes are TRBV7-9 and TRBJ2-1; 7 positions agree with TRBD1. Germline CDR1 SEHNR, CDR2 FQNEAQ (reference sequence). The CDR3 spans 12 residues. Trimming removed 8 bases from V and 9 bases from J; junction bases left unmatched: 7. CDR3 residues: CASERPGGEQFF. Written as DNA, the CDR3 is TGTGCCAGCGAAAGACCAGGGGGTGAGCAGTTCTTC.

The chain carries TRBV7-9 and TRBJ2-2; D not resolved. V gave up 5 bases and J gave up 2 bases, with 15 bases separating them. CDR1 is SEHNR, CDR2 FQNEAQ, per germline (reference sequence). The CDR3 contains 16 residues. CDR3 protein: CASSRSDNRNTGELFF. The CDR3 DNA sequence: TGTGCCAGCAGCCGATCAGACAACCGAAACACCGGGGAGCTGTTTTTT.

V usage is TRBV30 and J usage is TRBJ1-3, with no clear D. Trimming pared 0 bases from V and 4 bases from J, leaving 4 bases between. Per germline, CDR1 GTSNPN and CDR2 SVGIG (reference sequence). The CDR3 consists of 12 residues. The CDR3 region has the DNA TGTGCCTGGAGTGTAGAGGGAAACACCATATATTTT. The encoded protein is CAWSVEGNTIYF.

Only one count was recorded for this clone. The rearrangement joins TRBV6-5 to TRBJ2-1; 7 bases fit TRBD2. V was pared by 5 bases and J by 6 bases, with 10 bases of the junction left unmatched. CDR3 length: 15 residues. Germline assignment: CDR1 MNHEY and CDR2 SVGAGI. The CDR3 region has the DNA TGTGCCAGCAGTCGACTAGCCTTGGGGTCCAATGAGCAGTTCTTC. Translation gives CASSRLALGSNEQFF.

The rearrangement uses TRBV10-3 and TRBJ2-1; 8 bases are a match to TRBD1. V lost 3 bases and J lost 6; bases outside the gene matches: 7. The CDR3 has 15 amino acids. Germline loops: CDR1 ENHRY, CDR2 SYGVKD. The CDR3 sequence: CAISDPGQAINEQFF. CDR3 coding DNA: TGTGCCATCAGTGACCCGGGACAGGCCATCAATGAGCAGTTCTTC.

This CDR3 reads CASSSGQSMNTEAFF. In DNA form, the CDR3 reads TGTGCCAGCAGCTCGGGACAGTCGATGAACACTGAAGCTTTCTTT. V usage is TRBV11-2 and J usage is TRBJ1-1, with 7 positions matching TRBD1. The CDR3 has 15 residues. Germline trimming cut 4 bases from V and 0 bases from J; bases unmatched to any gene: 5. Germline lookup yields CDR1 SGHAT and CDR2 FQNNGV.

This sequence joins TRBV19 and TRBJ2-1; 7 positions agree with TRBD2. The CDR3 consists of 16 residues. Germline values: CDR1 LNHDA, CDR2 SQIVND (reference sequence). J gave up 6 bases and V 3 bases, and 11 bases lay outside the gene matches. The CDR3 DNA reads TGTGCCAGTAGTATGTCGGTGGGACCTAGCGGCAATGAGCAGTTCTTC. It translates to CASSMSVGPSGNEQFF.

The chain couples TRBV19 to TRBJ2-5, with 8 bases lining up with TRBD2. This CDR3 has 16 amino acids. V shed 5 bases, J shed 7 bases, and the junction held 15 bases outside the gene matches. CDR1 is LNHDA and CDR2 is SQIVND in the germline V gene (reference sequence). The CDR3 DNA follows: TGTGCCAGTAGTTCCCAGCCGGGAGGGCCGGGTGGGACCCAGTACTTC. Translation: CASSSQPGGPGGTQYF.

The gene calls are TRBV7-9 and TRBJ2-5; 8 positions match TRBD1. CDR1 and CDR2 (germline): SEHNR, FQNEAQ (reference sequence). This CDR3 has 14 residues. Trimming at V came to 4 bases and at J to 4 bases, leaving 5 bases not matched to a gene. The CDR3 here is CASSWGTGGETQYF. CDR3 nucleotide sequence: TGTGCCAGCAGCTGGGGGACAGGCGGAGAGACCCAGTACTTC.

The chain couples TRBV6-5 to TRBJ2-1; perhaps TRBD2 as D (5 bases). V was clipped by 8 bases and J by 7 bases, with 15 bases between them. The CDR3 covers 13 residues. Germline V gene sequence: CDR1 MNHEY, CDR2 SVGAGI. This chain's CDR3 is CASEIQGGNEQFF. The CDR3 coding sequence is TGTGCCAGCGAGATTCAAGGCGGGAATGAGCAGTTCTTC.

This rearrangement joins TRBV4-3 to TRBJ1-6; weak D call: TRBD1 (6 bases). V dropped 1 base and J dropped 10 bases, with 11 bases sitting between them. In germline, CDR1 is LGHNA, CDR2 YSLEER. The CDR3 covers 14 residues. The CDR3 region is CASSQVRGRSPLHF. The DNA for the CDR3 is TGCGCCAGCAGCCAAGTCAGGGGAAGGTCACCCCTCCACTTT.

This chain uses TRBV6-2 or TRBV6-3 with TRBJ2-3, with TRBD2 matching over 8 bases. CDR1 is MNHEY, CDR2 SVGEGT, per germline. V shed 2 bases and J 4 bases; nucleotides not matched to a gene: 11. The CDR3 is made up of 17 amino acids. DNA for the CDR3: TGTGCCAGCAGTTACCTTAGCGGGACCCCGCGGCCAGATACGCAGTATTTT. Its protein is CASSYLSGTPRPDTQYF.

The V call is TRBV6-2 or TRBV6-3, the J call TRBJ2-1, with 7 nucleotides matching TRBD2. The V gene's germline CDR1 is MNHEY and CDR2 SVGEGT. V lost 0 bases and J lost 6; bases outside the gene matches: 5. CDR3 length: 15 amino acids. CDR3 region: CASSYSAGDPNEQFF. The CDR3 region has the DNA TGTGCCAGCAGTTACTCTGCGGGGGACCCCAATGAGCAGTTCTTC.

The V gene is TRBV28, the J gene TRBJ2-5; D not resolved. The CDR3 covers 13 residues. V was clipped by 3 bases and J by 0 bases, with 5 bases between them. The germline CDR1 and CDR2 sequences are MDHEN and SYDVKM. CDR3 nucleotides: TGTGCCAGCAGTTTGACTGACCAAGAGACCCAGTACTTC. It translates to CASSLTDQETQYF.

This chain connects TRBV13 to TRBJ1-1, with D unresolved. This CDR3 is built from 15 residues. Germline CDR1 and CDR2: PRHDT and FYEKMQ (reference sequence). V was cut by 1 base and J by 4 bases, with 13 bases left in between. The CDR3 region is CASSLEEGRGTEAFF. The CDR3 DNA reads as TGTGCCAGCAGCTTAGAAGAAGGGAGAGGCACTGAAGCTTTCTTT.

The V and J genes are TRBV24-1 and TRBJ1-4; D possibly corresponds to TRBD1 (5 bases). V dropped 4 bases and J dropped 0 bases, with 17 bases sitting between them. The CDR3 contains 18 residues. The germline V gene encodes CDR1 KGHDR and CDR2 SFDVKD. CDR3: CATSEASWGSSTNEKLFF. DNA of the CDR3: TGTGCCACCAGTGAAGCGTCTTGGGGCAGCTCAACTAATGAAAAACTGTTTTTT.

This chain joins TRBV5-1 and TRBJ2-1; TRBD2 aligns across 14 bases. This CDR3 is 15 amino acids long. V shed 4 bases, J shed 4 bases, and the junction held 1 base outside the gene matches. Per the germline V gene, CDR1 is SGHRS and CDR2 is YFSETQ. For the CDR3, the DNA is TGCGCCAGCAGCCGACTAGCGGGAGGGTACAATGAGCAGTTCTTC. It codes for CASSRLAGGYNEQFF.

The V gene is TRBV10-3, the J gene TRBJ1-3; D is undetermined. The CDR3 extends over 14 amino acids. Per the germline V gene, CDR1 is ENHRY and CDR2 is SYGVKD. V dropped 6 bases and J dropped 0 bases, with 9 bases sitting between them. The CDR3 region has the DNA TGTGCCATCAGACCCGGGGACTCTGGAAACACCATATATTTT. It encodes CAIRPGDSGNTIYF.